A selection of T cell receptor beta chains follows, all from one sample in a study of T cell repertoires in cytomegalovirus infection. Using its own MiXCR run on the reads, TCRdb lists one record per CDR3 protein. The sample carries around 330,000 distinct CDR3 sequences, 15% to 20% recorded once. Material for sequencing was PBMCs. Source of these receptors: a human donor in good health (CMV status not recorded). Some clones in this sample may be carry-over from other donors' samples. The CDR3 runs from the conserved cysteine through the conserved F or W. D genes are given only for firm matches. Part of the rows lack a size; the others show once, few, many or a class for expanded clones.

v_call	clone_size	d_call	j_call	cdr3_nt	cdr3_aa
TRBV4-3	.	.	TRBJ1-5	TGCGCCAGCAGCCAAGATTCCCGTAGCAATCAGCCCCAGCATTTT	CASSQDSRSNQPQHF
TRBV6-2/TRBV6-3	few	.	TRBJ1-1	TGTGCCAGCAGTTACGGTTCGAAAGGTGAAGCTTTCTTT	CASSYGSKGEAFF
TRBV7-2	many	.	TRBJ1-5	TGTGCCAGCAGCTTAGGGGGGGATCAGCCCCAGCATTTT	CASSLGGDQPQHF
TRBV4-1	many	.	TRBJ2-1	TGCGCCAGCAGCCTAGGAAAGAACTCCTACAATGAGCAGTTCTTC	CASSLGKNSYNEQFF
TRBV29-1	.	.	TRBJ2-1	TGCAGCGTTGAACCCGGGCCCTCTGAGCAGTTCTTC	CSVEPGPSEQFF
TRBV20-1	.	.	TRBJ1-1	TGCAGTGCTACCGAACTAGGGACTGAAGCTTTCTTT	CSATELGTEAFF
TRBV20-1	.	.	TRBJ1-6	TGCAGTGCTAGAGTAGGGGGGGAAGATAATTCACCCCTCCACTTT	CSARVGGEDNSPLHF
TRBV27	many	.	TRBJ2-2	TGTGCCAGCAGTTTACCGGACTCAGCCGGGGAGCTGTTTTTT	CASSLPDSAGELFF
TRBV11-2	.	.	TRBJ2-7	TGTGCCAGCAGCTTAGGAGGGGGTTTCGGGGGAGAGCAGTACTTC	CASSLGGGFGGEQYF
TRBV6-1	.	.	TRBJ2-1	TGTGCCAGCAGTGAAGTGGGGGGCGCCTACAATGAGCAGTTCTTC	CASSEVGGAYNEQFF
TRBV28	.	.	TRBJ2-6	TGTGCCAGCAGTTTACCAGGCCCCAGCTCTGGGGCCAACGTCCTGACTTTC	CASSLPGPSSGANVLTF
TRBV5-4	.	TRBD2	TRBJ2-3	TGTGCCAGCAGCTTGGGTGGGGAGGGGAGGCAGTATTTT	CASSLGGEGRQYF
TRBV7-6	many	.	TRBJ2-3	TGTGCCAGCAGCTTACGGCAGGGGTGGACAGATACGCAGTATTTT	CASSLRQGWTDTQYF
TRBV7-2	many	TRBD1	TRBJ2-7	TGTGCCAGCAGCTTAGTTTGGGACAGCTCCTACGAGCAGTACTTC	CASSLVWDSSYEQYF
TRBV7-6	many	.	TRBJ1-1	TGTGCCAGCAGCTTAATCAGGGAACGACTCACTGAAGCTTTCTTT	CASSLIRERLTEAFF
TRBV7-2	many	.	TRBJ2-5	TGTGCCAGCAGCTACCCGGGGCAAGAGACCCAGTACTTC	CASSYPGQETQYF
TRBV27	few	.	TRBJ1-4	TGTGCCAGCAGTTTCGGTGGGGAGGGGGAAAAACTGTTTTTT	CASSFGGEGEKLFF
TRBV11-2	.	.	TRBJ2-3	TGTGCCAGCAGCCGCGGGGACAGTCACACAGATACGCAGTATTTT	CASSRGDSHTDTQYF
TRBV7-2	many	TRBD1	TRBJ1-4	TGTGCCAGCGCCGAGGGAGGGGGCGCCGGTGAAAAACTGTTTTTT	CASAEGGGAGEKLFF
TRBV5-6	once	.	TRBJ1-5	TGTGCCAGCAGCTATGACGGGGGGAATCAGCCCCAGCATTTT	CASSYDGGNQPQHF
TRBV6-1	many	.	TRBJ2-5	TGTGCCAGCAGTGAAGCGCTCCAGACATACCAAGAGACCCAGTACTTC	CASSEALQTYQETQYF
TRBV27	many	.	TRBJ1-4	TGTGCCAGCAGTTACCAAGGCGAAAAACTGTTTTTT	CASSYQGEKLFF
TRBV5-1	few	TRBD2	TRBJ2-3	TGCGCCAGCAGCTTGGACGGGGGGTCTAGCACAGATACGCAGTATTTT	CASSLDGGSSTDTQYF
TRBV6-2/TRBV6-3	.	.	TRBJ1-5	TGTGCCAGCAGACGGACAGACCTAGGCAATCAGCCCCAGCATTTT	CASRRTDLGNQPQHF
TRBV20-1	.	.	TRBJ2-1	TGCAGTGCTAGCAGTAGATTATACTCCTACAATGAGCAGTTCTTC	CSASSRLYSYNEQFF
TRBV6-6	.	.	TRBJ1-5	TGTGCCAGCAGCCTACCGGAGGACGGTCAGCCCCAGCATTTT	CASSLPEDGQPQHF
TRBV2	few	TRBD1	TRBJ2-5	TGTGCCAGCAGTGAAGAGGGACAGGGGGTAGAGACCCAGTACTTC	CASSEEGQGVETQYF
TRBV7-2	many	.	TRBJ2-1	TGTGCCAGCAGCGTACACGGGGGCGCGGTTCTGTTCTTC	CASSVHGGAVLFF
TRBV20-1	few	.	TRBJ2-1	TGCAGTGCAGGCGGTCCCAATGAGCAGTTCTTC	CSAGGPNEQFF
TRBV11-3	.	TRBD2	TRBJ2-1	TGTGCCAGCAGCTTAGGCGGGGGGGCCTCCTACAATGAGCAGTTCTTC	CASSLGGGASYNEQFF
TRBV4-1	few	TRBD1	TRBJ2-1	TGCGCCAGCAGCCAAGTTGGGGACAGATACAATGAGCAGTTCTTC	CASSQVGDRYNEQFF
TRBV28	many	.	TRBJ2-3	TGTGCCAGCCTGCGGCCACAGGGCAGCACAGATACGCAGTATTTT	CASLRPQGSTDTQYF
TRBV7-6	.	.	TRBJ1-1	TGTGCCAGCAGCTTAGATGTCAACACTGAAGCTTTCTTT	CASSLDVNTEAFF
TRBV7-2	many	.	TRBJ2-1	TGTGCCAGCAGCCCGTCGTCCGGGAACAATGAGCAGTTCTTC	CASSPSSGNNEQFF
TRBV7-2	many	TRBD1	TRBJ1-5	TGTGCCAGCAGCTACCAGGGGGGCAATCAGCCCCAGCATTTT	CASSYQGGNQPQHF
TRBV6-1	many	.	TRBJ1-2	TGTGCCAGCAGTCCCGGAAACTATGGCTACACCTTC	CASSPGNYGYTF
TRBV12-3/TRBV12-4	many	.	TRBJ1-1	TGTGCCAGCGCCCTAGGGGGTTGGACTGAAGCTTTCTTT	CASALGGWTEAFF
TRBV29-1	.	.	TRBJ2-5	TGCAGCGTTGAACCCGGACCCTTGGGGACCCAGTACTTC	CSVEPGPLGTQYF
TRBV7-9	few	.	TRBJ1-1	TGTGCCAGCGGCCGAGGAGAGCTAGTCACTGAAGCTTTCTTT	CASGRGELVTEAFF
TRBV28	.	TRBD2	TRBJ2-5	TGTGCCAGCCATCCTACTCAGGGCCGGGGGGGGGAGACCCAGTACTTC	CASHPTQGRGGETQYF
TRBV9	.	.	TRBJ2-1	TGTGCCAGCAGCATTCAGGGGGGAGACAATGAGCAGTTCTTC	CASSIQGGDNEQFF
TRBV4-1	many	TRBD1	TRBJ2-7	TGCGCCAGCAGCCAGACCGCCGGGACAGGCAGGAGCTCCTACGAGCAGTACTTC	CASSQTAGTGRSSYEQYF
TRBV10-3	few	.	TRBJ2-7	TGTGCCATAGGAGGGTCTGCCTACGAGCAGTACTTC	CAIGGSAYEQYF
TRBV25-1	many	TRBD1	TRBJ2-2	TGTGCCAGCAGTGAATTAGGGGGCGCGGACACCGGGGAGCTGTTTTTT	CASSELGGADTGELFF
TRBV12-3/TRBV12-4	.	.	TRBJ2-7	TGTGCCAGCAGTTTGTATATCTCCTACGAGCAGTACTTC	CASSLYISYEQYF
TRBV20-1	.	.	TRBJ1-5	TGCAGTGCTAGAGAAGGCAGGGGTCAGCCCCAGCATTTT	CSAREGRGQPQHF
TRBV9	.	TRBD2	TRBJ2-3	TGTGCCAGCACCCGGACTAGCGGGGCCACCCACACAGATACGCAGTATTTT	CASTRTSGATHTDTQYF
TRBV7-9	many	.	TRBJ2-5	TGTGCCAGCAGCTTATGGAAGGAGGGGCAAGAGACCCAGTACTTC	CASSLWKEGQETQYF
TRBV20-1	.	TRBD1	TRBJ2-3	TGCAGTGCTCCGAAGTACATGACAGGGACAGATACGCAGTATTTT	CSAPKYMTGTDTQYF
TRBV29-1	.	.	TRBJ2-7	TGCAGCGGAACGGATGCCGCCACCTACGAGCAGTACTTC	CSGTDAATYEQYF
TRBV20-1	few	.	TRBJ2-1	TGCAGTGTAAGGGAAAGCTCCTACAATGAGCAGTTCTTC	CSVRESSYNEQFF
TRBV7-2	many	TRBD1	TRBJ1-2	TGTGCCAGCAGCTTAGGACAGGGGGTATACTATGGCTACACCTTC	CASSLGQGVYYGYTF
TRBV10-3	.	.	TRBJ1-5	TGTGCCATCAGTGAGTCGACAGTATCGCAGCCCCAGCATTTT	CAISESTVSQPQHF
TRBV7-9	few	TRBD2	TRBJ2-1	TGTGCCAGCAGCTTTTTTGGGGGGGGGATTGTTCATGAGCAGTTCTTC	CASSFFGGGIVHEQFF
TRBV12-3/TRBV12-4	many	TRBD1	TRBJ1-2	TGTGCCAGCAGCCAGGGGGCCGATTATGGCTACACCTTC	CASSQGADYGYTF